The TCR beta chain described here comes from a study of blood T cells in healthy people across ages. A second PCR of about 6 to 11 cycles used a sample-barcoded 5' primer and a J-beta primer mix. TCRdb processed the 5' RACE reads anew with MiXCR; each CDR3 protein has one entry. The data show hundreds of thousands of distinct CDR3 sequences, with around 68% seen just once and around 30% held by the top ten. Germline values: CDR1 DFQATT, CDR2 SNEGSKA (reference sequence). The CDR3 spans 15 residues. V shed 2 bases, J shed 10 bases, and the junction held 13 bases outside the gene matches. This TCR was recovered from a man aged 25-40 years in good health. The sequencing input was blood. The chain is built from TRBV20-1 and TRBJ2-1, with 8 nucleotides matching TRBD2. The CDR3 nucleotides are TGCAGTGCTAGATTCCCCTCCGGGGGGGCCATCGAGCAGTTCTTC. The encoded protein is CSARFPSGGAIEQFF.